Listed here are 30 T cell receptor beta chains from one sample, sequenced in a study of T cells in Graves' hyperthyroidism and ophthalmopathy. Researchers amplified the TCR beta CDR3 regions from RNA transcripts. First-round RT-PCR of the TCR CDR3 relied on the HTBI primer set. TCRdb independently ran MiXCR on the multiplex PCR reads; one entry per CDR3 protein. The profile shows about 350,000 distinct CDR3 sequences, roughly 14% of them singletons. Source material: blood. Every receptor here comes from a woman under 40 with Graves' hyperthyroidism.

Only a few counts were recorded for this clonotype. The CDR3 here is CASSFGATKGSEAFF. The CDR3 coding sequence is TGCGCCAGCAGCTTTGGCGCCACAAAAGGCTCTGAAGCTTTCTTT. The V call is TRBV5-1, the J call TRBJ1-1; D call uncertain. Per the germline V gene, CDR1 is SGHRS and CDR2 is YFSETQ. Trimming took 2 bases from V and 6 from J, leaving 17 bases between them. This CDR3 has 15 residues.

A word on this clonotype: At one boundary the junction diverges from the germline segment, which might be a read error. The J gene is TRBJ2-7, the V gene TRBV20-1; TRBD2 agrees at 8 bases. The length of the CDR3 is 14 residues. Germline V gene sequence: CDR1 DFQATT, CDR2 SNEGSKA (reference sequence). CDR3 in DNA: TGCAGTGCTTATAAGCGGGAGAGCTCCTCCGAGCAGTACTTC. This codes for CSAYKRESSSEQYF.

This clonotype came up a few times. The chain employs TRBV5-1 and TRBJ2-1; 7 positions agree with TRBD2. This CDR3 is 15 amino acids long. J lost 4 bases, V lost 2 bases, and 6 bases had no gene match. The germline V gene has CDR1 SGHRS and CDR2 YFSETQ. DNA for the CDR3: TGCGCCAGCAGCTTACTCGCGGGGGATTACAATGAGCAGTTCTTC. Its protein product is CASSLLAGDYNEQFF.

This clonotype was found a few times. V is TRBV19 and J is TRBJ1-2; D ambiguous. The V gene lost 3 bases and the J gene lost 1 base, with 6 bases spanning the gap. Per germline, CDR1 LNHDA and CDR2 SQIVND (reference sequence). The CDR3 runs to 13 residues. In DNA form, the CDR3 reads TGTGCCAGTAGTATTCATCTTAACTATGGCTACACCTTC. The encoded protein is CASSIHLNYGYTF.

As to this clonotype: With a much larger clone just one base away, this may be a read error. The chain carries TRBV30 and TRBJ1-2, with D possibly matching TRBD1 (6 bases). In germline, CDR1 is GTSNPN, CDR2 SVGIG (reference sequence). The V end lost 7 bases, the J end lost 3 bases, and 12 bases lay between the germline ends. The CDR3 has 12 amino acids. CDR3 amino acids: CASTGADYGYTF. CDR3 nucleotide sequence: TGTGCCTCGACGGGGGCGGACTATGGCTACACCTTC.

This clonotype was seen a few times. The V gene is TRBV4-1, the J gene TRBJ2-3, with 9 bases fitting TRBD2. V lost 1 base and J lost 1; bases outside the gene matches: 6. Germline CDR1 is MGHRA and CDR2 is YSYEKL. CDR3 size: 17 residues. The CDR3 nucleotides are TGCGCCAGCAGCCAAGGCGTAGCGGGAGACGGCACAGATACGCAGTATTTT. It translates to CASSQGVAGDGTDTQYF.

This clonotype was recorded a few times. The gene calls are TRBV12-3 or TRBV12-4 and TRBJ2-5; 8 nucleotides agree with TRBD2. The CDR3 length is 12 residues. CDR3 residues: CACGGLGETQYF. CDR3 nucleotides: TGTGCTTGCGGGGGGCTTGGAGAGACCCAGTACTTC.

This clonotype has just a few counts. The genes are TRBV12-3 or TRBV12-4 and TRBJ1-4, with 9 bases identical to TRBD1. This CDR3 is 16 amino acids long. J gave up 13 bases and V 5 bases, and 17 bases lay outside the gene matches. DNA of the CDR3: TGTGCCAGCAGTCCCCCCGGGACAGGGTCTGTTTGGAGACTGTTTTTT. It encodes CASSPPGTGSVWRLFF.

This clonotype was seen many times. The V gene is TRBV11-1, the J gene TRBJ2-1; possibly TRBD1 for D (6 bases). CDR1 is SGHAT, CDR2 FQDESV, per germline (reference sequence). The CDR3 loop spans 13 amino acids. Trimming took 8 bases from V and 5 from J, leaving 13 bases between them. This chain's CDR3 is CASLSGVHNEQFF. DNA of the CDR3: TGTGCCAGCCTATCAGGGGTGCACAATGAGCAGTTCTTC. Full variable domain (outside the CDR3, taken from reference TRBV11-1 and TRBJ2-1): EAEVAQSPRYKITEKSQAVAFWCDPISGHATLYWYRQILGQGPELLVQFQDESVVDDSQLPKDRFSAERLKGVDSTLKIQPAELGDSAMYLCASLSGVHNEQFFGPGTRLTVL.

This clonotype was seen repeatedly, ten times or more. The genes are TRBV11-1 and TRBJ1-1, with D unclear. The CDR3 consists of 12 residues. V was cut by 3 bases and J by 3 bases, with 5 bases left in between. The germline V gene has CDR1 SGHAT and CDR2 FQDESV (reference sequence). Here the CDR3 reads CASSLTHTEAFF. DNA of the CDR3: TGTGCCAGCAGCTTGACCCACACTGAAGCTTTCTTT.

This clonotype occurred many times. The chain recombines TRBV7-9 with TRBJ2-1; D is unclear. The V end was cut by 1 base, the J end by 4 bases, with 8 bases between. The germline V gene encodes CDR1 SEHNR and CDR2 FQNEAQ (reference sequence). The CDR3 has 14 amino acids. The CDR3 is CASSLVEAYNEQFF. The DNA for the CDR3 is TGTGCCAGCAGCTTAGTAGAGGCTTACAATGAGCAGTTCTTC.

This clonotype showed up just a few times. The gene calls are TRBV7-3 and TRBJ2-3; no clear D gene. Germline V gives CDR1 SGHTA, CDR2 FQGTGA. Trimming pared 3 bases from V and 6 bases from J, leaving 7 bases between. The CDR3 runs to 12 residues. The CDR3 loop reads CASSFTEDTQYF. The CDR3 DNA reads TGTGCCAGCAGCTTTACTGAGGATACGCAGTATTTT.

This clonotype has more than one count but fewer than ten. The J gene is TRBJ2-7, the V gene TRBV29-1; TRBD2 aligns across 11 bases. Trimming at V came to 5 bases and at J to 6 bases, leaving 6 bases not matched to a gene. CDR1 is SQVTM and CDR2 is ANQGSEA in the germline V gene. The CDR3 covers 13 residues. In DNA form, the CDR3 reads TGCAGCGTTTCACTAGCGGGAGTGGGCGAGCAGTACTTC. Its protein is CSVSLAGVGEQYF.

At least ten counts were recorded for this clonotype. The chain employs TRBV20-1 and TRBJ2-7; D is perhaps TRBD2 (5 bases). The CDR3 runs to 15 residues. Trimming removed 3 bases from V and 0 bases from J, with 15 bases in between. Germline V lookup: CDR1 DFQATT, CDR2 SNEGSKA (reference sequence). DNA for the CDR3: TGCAGTGCTAGGGAGGAGAGGTCCAGCTCCTACGAGCAGTACTTC. Encoded protein: CSAREERSSSYEQYF.

V is TRBV29-1 and J is TRBJ2-4; 8 bases line up with TRBD2. CDR1 is SQVTM, CDR2 ANQGSEA, per germline. V shed 7 bases, J shed 0 bases, and the junction held 23 bases outside the gene matches. The length of the CDR3 is 20 residues. For the CDR3, the DNA is TGCAGCGCCCGACGGCGCGGGAGGACTTTCTCTTCACTAGCCAAAAACATTCAGTACTTC. Its translation: CSARRRGRTFSSLAKNIQYF.

As DNA, the CDR3 is TGCAGTGCTAGAGACTGGACTAGTATAGGAGAGACCCAGTACTTC. Residues: CSARDWTSIGETQYF. The chain is built from TRBV20-1 and TRBJ2-5; 7 bases agree with TRBD2. This CDR3 is built from 15 residues. With 0 bases clipped from V and 4 bases from J, the junction kept 8 bases outside the gene matches. The germline gives CDR1 DFQATT, CDR2 SNEGSKA (reference sequence).

This clonotype occurred a few times. The chain combines TRBV15 with TRBJ2-5, with TRBD2 matching over 7 bases. Germline V gene data show CDR1 as LNHNV and CDR2 as YYDKDF (reference sequence). This CDR3 spans 16 amino acids. Germline trimming cut 5 bases from V and 4 bases from J; bases unmatched to any gene: 13. The CDR3 DNA reads TGTGCCACCAGCGGCGAGACGGGAGGTCGGGGAGAGACCCAGTACTTC. Its translation is CATSGETGGRGETQYF.

Many counts were recorded for this clonotype. The chain carries TRBV11-2 and TRBJ2-2; D is unclear. CDR3 length: 15 residues. The ends were cut back, 0 bases at V and 3 bases at J, with 8 bases in the middle. Germline CDR1 is SGHAT and CDR2 is FQNNGV. The CDR3, as DNA: TGTGCCAGCAGCTTAGAGTGGGGTGACACCGGGGAGCTGTTTTTT. It is translated as CASSLEWGDTGELFF.

This clonotype appeared a few times. This chain joins TRBV28 and TRBJ2-4, with D uncertain. The CDR3 has 11 residues. Germline V gene lookup returns CDR1 MDHEN and CDR2 SYDVKM. With 8 bases removed from V and 6 bases from J, the gap between germline ends came to 8 bases. The CDR3 DNA reads as TGTGCCAGCTTAGGACGAAACATTCAGTACTTC. Protein sequence: CASLGRNIQYF.

In its sample, this clonotype was seen many times. The junction differs from germline at one of its ends, possibly a read error. The genes are TRBV19 and TRBJ1-2, with D possibly being TRBD1 (5 bases). The CDR3 covers 14 residues. From germline, CDR1 is LNHDA and CDR2 SQIVND (reference sequence). The CDR3 DNA reads TGTGCCAGTAGTCCGACCTACTCAGGGAATGGCTACACTTTC. Protein sequence: CASSPTYSGNGYTF.

This clonotype was seen ten or more times. The chain has TRBV28 and TRBJ2-7; 8 positions match TRBD2. With V trimmed by 6 bases and J by 4 bases, 5 bases remained unmatched. CDR1 is MDHEN, CDR2 SYDVKM, per germline. The CDR3 is 13 amino acids. CDR3 residues: CASRGAGVYEQYF. CDR3 DNA sequence: TGTGCCAGCAGGGGAGCGGGAGTATACGAGCAGTACTTC.

The chain couples TRBV7-2 to TRBJ2-4; 8 bases fit TRBD2. V shed 0 bases and J 5 bases; nucleotides not matched to a gene: 6. Per the germline V gene, CDR1 is SGHTA and CDR2 is FQGNSA. CDR3 size: 16 residues. CDR3 amino acids: CASSLASVAGQNIQYF. The DNA for the CDR3 is TGTGCCAGCAGCTTAGCATCAGTAGCGGGACAAAACATTCAGTACTTC.

This chain links TRBV3-1 with TRBJ2-3; tentatively, D is TRBD1 (5 bases). Germline V gene lookup returns CDR1 LGHDT and CDR2 YNNKEL (reference sequence). The CDR3 sequence is 15 residues long. With 2 bases removed from V and 3 bases from J, the gap between germline ends came to 12 bases. CDR3 residues: CASSQTTDRTDTQYF. In DNA, the CDR3 is TGTGCCAGCAGCCAAACAACCGACAGAACAGATACGCAGTATTTT.

The chain employs TRBV6-2 or TRBV6-3 and TRBJ1-2; D call uncertain. Germline loops: CDR1 MNHEY, CDR2 SVGEGT. The V gene lost 0 bases and the J gene lost 10 bases, with 12 bases spanning the gap. The CDR3 totals 13 residues. The CDR3: CASSYSAGLDYTF. The CDR3 coding sequence is TGTGCCAGCAGTTACTCGGCAGGACTTGACTACACCTTC.

This clonotype was detected many times. The junction departs from germline at one end; a sequencing error may be responsible. This chain connects TRBV7-8 to TRBJ1-1; 10 bases are shared with TRBD1. CDR3 length: 18 residues. Germline lookup yields CDR1 SGHVS and CDR2 FQNEAQ. CDR3 region: CASSLARGQGIVNTEAFF. The CDR3 nucleotides are TGTGCCAGCAGCTTAGCGAGGGGACAGGGGATTGTGAATACTGAAGCTTTCTTT.

The CDR3 region has the DNA TGTGCCTGGGGAGGCGGCGCGGGTAATGAAAAACTGTTTTTT. Protein: CAWGGGAGNEKLFF. V gene TRBV30 combines with J gene TRBJ1-4; D remains unclear. Trimming stripped 5 bases from V and 4 bases from J, with 14 bases between. This CDR3 is 14 amino acids long. Germline assignment: CDR1 GTSNPN and CDR2 SVGIG (reference sequence).

This sequence joins TRBV20-1 and TRBJ1-2, with D possibly TRBD1 on 6 matching bases. Germline V lookup: CDR1 DFQATT, CDR2 SNEGSKA (reference sequence). V lost 4 bases and J 0 bases, leaving 12 bases between the germline ends. The CDR3 spans 14 residues. This CDR3 reads CSAIPQGTNYGYTF. The CDR3 DNA sequence: TGCAGTGCTATTCCACAGGGAACTAACTATGGCTACACCTTC.

The chain combines TRBV14 with TRBJ2-1, with unresolved D. Trimming took off 0 bases at V and 9 bases at J, with 15 bases between the two ends. The germline V gene has CDR1 SGHDN and CDR2 FVKESK. This CDR3 spans 15 amino acids. CDR3 in DNA: TGTGCCAGCAGCCAAGATTTTCGGGCTAGATCTGAGCAGTTCTTC. It encodes CASSQDFRARSEQFF.

This clonotype was recorded at least ten times. The genes are TRBV2 and TRBJ2-5, with D uncertain. The ends were cut back, 6 bases at V and 3 bases at J, with 8 bases in the middle. The CDR3 has 12 residues. CDR1 is SNHLY, CDR2 FYNNEI, per germline. The DNA for the CDR3 is TGTGCCAGCAGGGGGTCCAAAGAGACCCAGTACTTC. It is translated as CASRGSKETQYF.

This clonotype came up many times. The J gene is TRBJ1-2, the V gene TRBV28; 7 nucleotides match TRBD1. The junction had 5 bases not matched to a gene; V was cut back by 2 bases and J by 8 bases. This CDR3 region has 13 residues. Germline CDR1 MDHEN, CDR2 SYDVKM. CDR3 amino acids: CASSLPQGEGYTF. The CDR3 region has the DNA TGTGCCAGCAGTTTACCCCAGGGGGAGGGCTACACCTTC.